This TCR beta chain was retrieved from a study of CD4 and CD8 cells across lung adenocarcinoma regions. The CDR3 runs to 14 residues. Germline V gene lookup returns CDR1 MNHNS and CDR2 SASEGT. V was pared by 3 bases and J by 10 bases, with 16 bases between. TCRdb re-analysed the PCR reads in MiXCR, keeping a single row per CDR3 protein. The table includes approximately 19,000 distinct CDR3 sequences, approximately 50% detected once. Samples came from patients with localized non-small cell lung adenocarcinoma. This clonotype was counted only a few times. Since a much larger clone is just one base distant, this may be a read error.

The receptor was derived from a male donor with lung adenocarcinoma. The CD4 and CD8 labels of this study may be unreliable. The sequencing input was CD8+ T cells from the margin of a lung tumor. The rearrangement links TRBV6-1 to TRBJ2-1; the D is unclear. CDR3 in amino acids: CASSEGTRAYEQFF. The CDR3, as DNA: TGTGCCAGCAGTGAGGGTACCCGTGCCTACGAGCAGTTCTTC.